This T cell receptor (beta chain) is from a study of T cell responses to AZD1222 COVID-19 vaccine. General study findings and limits: Just 5 to 7 people given AZD1222 tested seropositive at baseline. Donors were largely white British and mainly female; clonal diversity was possibly underestimated. A rise in Spike-specific TCR breadth and depth followed two AZD1222 doses.

Comment on this clone: Its antigen is not known.

Assay used: immunoSEQ multiplex PCR; TCRdb lists only in-frame clones, some missing. Among under 200,000 clones listed, more than 75% were seen once. The TCR comes from an adult who received the AZD1222 COVID-19 vaccine. The specimen was peripheral blood, collected 28 days after the second AZD1222 dose.

The CDR3 coding sequence is TGTGCCGCCGTCGGAGGTACTAGGCAAGAGACCCAGTACTTC. Protein product: CAAVGGTRQETQYF. The rearrangement joins TRBV28 to TRBJ2-5, with D maybe TRBD2 (5 bases). The germline V gene encodes CDR1 MDHEN and CDR2 SYDVKM. V lost 11 bases and J lost 2, with 18 bases in between. The CDR3 spans 14 residues.